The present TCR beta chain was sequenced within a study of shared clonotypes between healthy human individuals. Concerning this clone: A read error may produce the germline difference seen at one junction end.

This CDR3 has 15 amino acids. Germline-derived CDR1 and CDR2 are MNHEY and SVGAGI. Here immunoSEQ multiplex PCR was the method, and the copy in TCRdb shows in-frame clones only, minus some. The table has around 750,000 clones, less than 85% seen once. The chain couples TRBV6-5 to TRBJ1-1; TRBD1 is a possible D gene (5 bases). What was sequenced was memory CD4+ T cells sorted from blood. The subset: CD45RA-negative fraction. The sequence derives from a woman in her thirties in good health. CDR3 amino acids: CARSFPWGKNTEAFF. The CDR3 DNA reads TGTGCCAGAAGTTTCCCCTGGGGGAAGAACACTGAAGCTTTCTTT.